This TCR beta chain was identified during a study of T cell responses to AZD1222 COVID-19 vaccine (dated by TCRdb to the early 2020s). Context from the whole study: Because spike-specific TCR depth and breadth did not differ between the two schedules, AZD1222 recipients who got a second dose at roughly 4 weeks were pooled with those who got a second dose at roughly 12 weeks. TCR sequencing was performed for 230 to 250 trial participants, of whom about 200 were given two doses of AZD1222 and some 26 were given two doses of MenACWY control vaccine. Enrollment into the trials was organized by age into subgroups of 18-55, 56-69 and 70-plus years, and those subgroups contained 148, 28 and 57 TCR-sequenced participants, respectively.

Explained via the paper, the time point label denotes: baseline before first vaccination. Vaccinee samples were obtained from the UK trials COV001 and COV002, which included a single-blind randomized controlled phase 2/3 trial of AZD1222 (ChAdOx1 nCoV-19) in healthy adults. For TCRbeta chain sequencing, PBMC samples from trial participants were taken at day 0 and at day 28 after the second dose. About this clone itself: The antigen it binds to is not known. No much larger clone is present one base from it, and per-base qualities are unavailable.

The CDR3 spans 15 residues, from the cysteine through the phenylalanine. Only CDR3 DNA remains: 45 bases, in frame from the first base. V is clipped by 4 bases and J by 2 bases, and the sequence between their germline boundaries is 14 bases long. Reading the germline V gene (reference sequence) gives CDR1 MNHEY and CDR2 SMNVEV. Beyond this particular receptor, the publication reports: Because no day 14 peak-response samples were available, the repertoires could be characterized only after the peak T cell response. In the small 56-69-year group, the increase in depth fell short of significance, most likely because of low power. A significant rise in spike-specific TCR breadth and depth was observed after two AZD1222 doses relative to day 0 and relative to MenACWY recipients. Vaccine-associated CD4 TCRs spanned the whole spike protein, with dominant responses in regions 160-218 and 743-854. Reportedly, almost half of the unique spike-specific TCRs recognized epitopes lying outside the regions that are mutated in the B.1.351 and B.1.1.7 variants. Conclusions about previously exposed vaccinees are limited because only 6 or 7 AZD1222 recipients were SARS-CoV-2 seropositive at baseline. Most participants were white British and females outnumbered males, and the authors suggested that clonal diversity may have been underestimated.

The CDR3 regions of human TCRbeta chains were analyzed by immunosequencing. The original methods were these. TCRs in the repertoires were compared against a reference library of SARS-CoV-2-specific TCRs that had been generated with the MIRA antigen-specificity platform. Breadth was defined as the fraction of unique TCRs that were SARS-CoV-2-associated. Depth was defined as the fraction of total T cells that were SARS-CoV-2-associated. Using the MIRA data, each spike-specific TCR was assigned both to the spike region to which the TCR was reactive and to a CD4 or CD8 class. Log10-transformed breadth and depth values were compared by one-way ANOVA with Sidak's multiple comparisons tests. Imported from immuneACCESS, the table was reduced by TCRdb to in-frame sequences with V and J called. These copies leave out some clones; in studies compared against another copy, an unresolved V gene accounts for under half, and the cause of the remainder is not known. V and J calls and clone size are as listed in that table; D and trimming were resolved from the DNA. The sample data list about 120,000 clones, and more than 85% of these were observed just once. Jointly, the top ten make up around 7.5% of the sample.

The material sequenced was peripheral blood, taken on day 0 of AZD1222 vaccination. The sequence is built from TRBV27 and TRBJ1-1; the D segment cannot be called with confidence. The clonotype was recovered from an adult in good health. The DNA is TGTGCCAGCAGTTCAATCCCCCGACTTAACACTGAAGCTTTCTTT. It translates to CASSSIPRLNTEAFF.